These T cell receptor beta chains were read from a single sample in a study of T cells after posttransplantation cyclophosphamide. Sequenced by immunoSEQ multiplex PCR; TCRdb stores in-frame clones only, minus some. The table lists about 20,000 clones, roughly 90% of them singletons. Sequenced here: PBMCs, sampled after an allogeneic stem cell transplant with a calcineurin inhibitor and methotrexate. The receptors were sampled from a female patient aged 50-59 years who received an allogeneic stem cell transplant from an unrelated donor, was CMV-positive, and had chronic GVHD only. Some of these T cells may belong to the graft donor. The CDR3 runs from the conserved cysteine through the conserved F or W. A D gene is named only where the DNA matches it firmly. Where a row states a size, it is once, few, many or the class of an expanded clone; other rows omit it.

V gene,clone size,D gene,J gene,CDR3 DNA,CDR3 protein
TRBV19,NA,TRBD1,TRBJ1-1,TGTGCCAGTAGTATAGTGGGACAGGGGACTGAAGCTTTCTTT,CASSIVGQGTEAFF
TRBV6-5,NA,TRBD2,TRBJ2-7,TGTGCCAGCAGTTACTCGCGGACTAGCCGGGTGTACGAGCAGTACTTC,CASSYSRTSRVYEQYF
TRBV5-8,NA,NA,TRBJ2-2,TGTGCCAGCAGCTTGGCACTATGGCCGCCGTCCGGGGAGCTGTTTTTT,CASSLALWPPSGELFF
TRBV5-4,NA,TRBD1,TRBJ2-1,TGTGCCAGCAGAGGACAGGGTTATAATGAGCAGTTCTTC,CASRGQGYNEQFF
TRBV5-1,NA,NA,TRBJ2-1,TGCGCCAGCAGCTTGGGCCCCGAGAACAATGAGCAGTTCTTC,CASSLGPENNEQFF
TRBV7-6,NA,TRBD1,TRBJ2-7,TGTGCCAGCAGCAGCATGACAGGGATGACCTACGAGCAGTACTTC,CASSSMTGMTYEQYF
TRBV7-9,NA,TRBD2,TRBJ2-1,TGTGCCAGCAGCTTACTAACTAGCGGGAGGGAGGAGCAGTTCTTC,CASSLLTSGREEQFF
TRBV9,NA,TRBD1,TRBJ2-7,TGTGCCAGCAGCGGGGGGGACAGGAACACCTACGAGCAGTACTTC,CASSGGDRNTYEQYF
TRBV7-2,NA,NA,TRBJ2-1,TGTGCCAGCAGCTTAGAGCGGTACAATGAGCAGTTCTTC,CASSLERYNEQFF
TRBV28,NA,TRBD1,TRBJ2-7,TGTGCCAGCAGGAGGACAGGGGAGTTTTACGAGCAGTACTTC,CASRRTGEFYEQYF
TRBV7-2,once,NA,TRBJ2-3,TGTGCCAGCAGCTTCGGACAAGTCACAGATACGCAGTATTTT,CASSFGQVTDTQYF
TRBV5-1,NA,NA,TRBJ1-4,TGCGCCAGCAGCCTGCGATCTGCAACTAATGAAAAACTGTTTTTT,CASSLRSATNEKLFF
TRBV9,NA,NA,TRBJ2-2,TGTGCCAGCAGCGTAGCACCCCAGGGAGGCACCGGGGAGCTGTTTTTT,CASSVAPQGGTGELFF
TRBV28,NA,TRBD1,TRBJ1-2,TGTGCCTGCCGTAGCCCGCCCCCTGGTACCGGGACAGGGGTCTATGGCTACACCTTC,CACRSPPPGTGTGVYGYTF
TRBV5-1,NA,NA,TRBJ1-2,TGCGCCAGCAGCCTAGGAATCTATGGCTACACCTTC,CASSLGIYGYTF
TRBV7-9,NA,NA,TRBJ2-1,TGTGCCAGCAGCCCCCTCGGAGACAATGAGCAGTTCTTC,CASSPLGDNEQFF
TRBV5-1,once,TRBD2,TRBJ2-1,TGCGCCAGCACCCTCGAGACTAGCGGCTACAATGAGCAGTTCTTC,CASTLETSGYNEQFF
TRBV7-9,few,NA,TRBJ1-1,TGTGCCAGCAGCCTCGTGAACACTGAAGCTTTCTTT,CASSLVNTEAFF
TRBV9,once,NA,TRBJ2-7,TGTGCCAGCAGCGTAGGCCCTAGCACAGAATACGAGCAGTACTTC,CASSVGPSTEYEQYF
TRBV7-3,NA,TRBD2,TRBJ2-1,TGTGCCAGCAGCTTATGGGCGGGAGAGGATAATGAGCAGTTCTTC,CASSLWAGEDNEQFF
TRBV9,once,NA,TRBJ2-5,TGTGCCAGCAGCTCCTACTCAAGACAAGAGACCCAGTACTTC,CASSSYSRQETQYF
TRBV7-9,NA,TRBD1,TRBJ2-1,TGTGCCAGCAGCTTACCGGGACAGGGGGCCAATGAGCAGTTCTTC,CASSLPGQGANEQFF
TRBV9,NA,NA,TRBJ2-7,TGTGCCAGCAGCGTAGTTGGGGGCGACGAGCAGTACTTC,CASSVVGGDEQYF
TRBV2,NA,NA,TRBJ1-5,TGTGCCAGCAGTGTTCAGGGAGGGGTAAATCAGCCCCAGCATTTT,CASSVQGGVNQPQHF
TRBV28,NA,NA,TRBJ2-1,TGTGCCAGCAGTTTAGCGGGTTACAATGAGCAGTTCTTC,CASSLAGYNEQFF
TRBV15,NA,NA,TRBJ1-3,TGTGCCACCAGCAGAGGCCGACTATCTGGAAACACCATATATTTT,CATSRGRLSGNTIYF
TRBV2,NA,NA,TRBJ2-7,TGTGCCAGCAGTGTACCTAACTCCTACGAGCAGTACTTC,CASSVPNSYEQYF
TRBV5-6,NA,TRBD1,TRBJ2-7,TGTGCCAGCAGCGTAAGACAGGGGGAGCAGTACTTC,CASSVRQGEQYF
TRBV5-5,NA,TRBD2,TRBJ2-5,TGTGCCAGCAGCTTCCTAGCGGACCAAGAGACCCAGTACTTC,CASSFLADQETQYF
TRBV7-9,NA,TRBD2,TRBJ2-1,TGTGCCAGCAGCGCTAGCGGGTTCTCCTACAATGAGCAGTTCTTC,CASSASGFSYNEQFF
TRBV28,NA,TRBD2,TRBJ2-7,TGTGCCAGCAGTCTAACTAGCGGGAGCTACGAGCAGTACTTC,CASSLTSGSYEQYF
TRBV6-1,NA,TRBD2,TRBJ2-4,TGTGCCAGCAGTGATCCGTGGGGGGGACTCCCTTCCATTCAGTACTTC,CASSDPWGGLPSIQYF
TRBV7-6,NA,TRBD2,TRBJ2-7,TGTGCCAGCAGCTTAGAACAGCGGGGGAGCTCCTACGAGCAGTACTTC,CASSLEQRGSSYEQYF
TRBV14,NA,NA,TRBJ1-1,TGTGCCAGCAGCCAAGATTCTAACCGAAGATATGAAGCTTTCTTT,CASSQDSNRRYEAFF
TRBV6-6,NA,TRBD2,TRBJ2-7,TGTGCCAGCAGTTACTCGAGCGGGAGAAGGTACGAGCAGTACTTC,CASSYSSGRRYEQYF
TRBV29-1,NA,TRBD1,TRBJ1-2,TGCAGCGTTGCCGACAGGGGATCAAACTATGGCTACACCTTC,CSVADRGSNYGYTF
TRBV5-8,NA,TRBD1,TRBJ1-2,TGTGCCAGCAGCACAAGGACAGGGACCTCTTTCTACACCTTC,CASSTRTGTSFYTF
TRBV2,NA,TRBD1,TRBJ1-5,TGTGCCAGCAGTGGTAGTGTTAGGGGACAGGGTAGATTTCAGCCCCAGCATTTT,CASSGSVRGQGRFQPQHF
TRBV5-1,NA,NA,TRBJ1-1,TGCGCCAGCAGCTTACAGGGCTTGGACACTGAAGCTTTCTTT,CASSLQGLDTEAFF
TRBV13,NA,TRBD2,TRBJ2-3,TGTGCCAGCAGCGACATGGGACTAGCGGGAGGGCCGAAAGATACGCAGTATTTT,CASSDMGLAGGPKDTQYF
TRBV28,NA,TRBD1,TRBJ2-6,TGTGCCAGCAGTTGGTCGACAGGGGGGGCAGGGGCCAACGTCCTGACTTTC,CASSWSTGGAGANVLTF
TRBV2,NA,NA,TRBJ1-6,TGTGCCAGCAGTCCCCAGGGAAAATATTCACCCCTCCACTTT,CASSPQGKYSPLHF
TRBV27,once,NA,TRBJ2-4,TGTGCCAGCAGTATACCAGACAAAAACATTCAGTACTTC,CASSIPDKNIQYF
TRBV7-3,NA,TRBD1,TRBJ2-1,TGTGCCAGCAGCTTGACAGGGTCCTACAATGAGCAGTTCTTC,CASSLTGSYNEQFF
TRBV11-3,NA,NA,TRBJ2-2,TGTGCCAGCAGCTCGGGATCGGGGGAGCTGTTTTTT,CASSSGSGELFF
TRBV5-1,NA,NA,TRBJ2-3,TGCGCCAGCAAGGTGGTAGGAGGCACAGATACGCAGTATTTT,CASKVVGGTDTQYF
TRBV15,NA,NA,TRBJ1-6,TGTGCCACCAGCACAGGGAGGGGGTATAATTCACCCCTCCACTTT,CATSTGRGYNSPLHF
TRBV18,NA,NA,TRBJ2-1,TGTGCCAGCTCACCCTCAGGGCCCAATGAGCAGTTCTTC,CASSPSGPNEQFF
TRBV28,large,NA,TRBJ1-5,TGTGCCAGCAGCCCTCGCCTGACGCGCGGCACGGTCCAGCCCCAGCATTTT,CASSPRLTRGTVQPQHF